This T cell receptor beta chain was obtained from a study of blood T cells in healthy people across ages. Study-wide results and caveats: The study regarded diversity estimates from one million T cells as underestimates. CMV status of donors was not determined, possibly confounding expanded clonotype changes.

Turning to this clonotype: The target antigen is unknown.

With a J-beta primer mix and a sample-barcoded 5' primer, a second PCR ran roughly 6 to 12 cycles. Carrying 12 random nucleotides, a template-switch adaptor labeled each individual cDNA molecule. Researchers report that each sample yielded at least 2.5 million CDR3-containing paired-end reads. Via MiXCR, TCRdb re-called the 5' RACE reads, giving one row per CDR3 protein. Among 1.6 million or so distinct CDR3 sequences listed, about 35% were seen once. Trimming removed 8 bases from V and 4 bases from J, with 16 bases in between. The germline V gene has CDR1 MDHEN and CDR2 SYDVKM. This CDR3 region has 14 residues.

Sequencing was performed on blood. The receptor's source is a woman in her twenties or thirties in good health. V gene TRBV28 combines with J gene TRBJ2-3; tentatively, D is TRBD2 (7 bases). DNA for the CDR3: TGTGCCAGCGGACCTAGGGGGGGCGCAGATACGCAGTATTTT. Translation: CASGPRGGADTQYF.